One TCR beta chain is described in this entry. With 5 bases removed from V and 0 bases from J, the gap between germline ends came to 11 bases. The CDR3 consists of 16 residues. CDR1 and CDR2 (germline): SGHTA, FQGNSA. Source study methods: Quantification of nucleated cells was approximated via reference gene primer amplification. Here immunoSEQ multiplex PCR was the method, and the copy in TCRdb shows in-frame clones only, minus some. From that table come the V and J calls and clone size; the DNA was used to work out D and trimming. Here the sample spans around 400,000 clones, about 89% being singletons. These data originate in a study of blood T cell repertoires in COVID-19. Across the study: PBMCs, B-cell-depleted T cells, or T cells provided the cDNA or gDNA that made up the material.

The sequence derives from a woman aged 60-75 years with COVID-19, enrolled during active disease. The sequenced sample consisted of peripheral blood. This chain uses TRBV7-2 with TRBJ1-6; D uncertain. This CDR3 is CASSATVSSYNSPLHF. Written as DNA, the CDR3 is TGTGCCAGCAGCGCAACAGTGAGCTCCTATAATTCACCCCTCCACTTT.